These T cell receptor beta chains were read from a single sample in a study of long-term antiretroviral therapy in people with HIV. Method: immunoSEQ multiplex PCR; TCRdb's copy keeps in-frame clones and lacks some. The table shows some 9,600 clones, with roughly 84% occurring only once. The input for sequencing was unsorted PBMCs, taken 0.3 years before starting antiretroviral therapy. These receptors were obtained from a man aged 30 to 39 with HIV. Both conserved end residues are part of each CDR3. Some rows mark clone size as missing; the rest say once, few, many or name a class of expanded clone.

J gene: TRBJ2-2
clone size: once
V gene: TRBV27
CDR3 protein: CASSLGTDDTGELFF

J gene: TRBJ2-2
clone size: .
V gene: TRBV6-5
CDR3 protein: CASSYSPGYTGELFF

J gene: TRBJ2-3
clone size: .
V gene: TRBV7-9
CDR3 protein: CASSGTGGWTDTQYF

J gene: TRBJ1-5
clone size: once
V gene: TRBV7-2
CDR3 protein: CASSLTGQGGSNQPQHF

J gene: TRBJ2-3
clone size: .
V gene: TRBV7-9
CDR3 protein: CASSLAGRTITDTQYF

J gene: TRBJ2-5
clone size: .
V gene: TRBV2
CDR3 protein: CASRGTSIAETQYF

J gene: TRBJ2-7
clone size: .
V gene: TRBV29-1
CDR3 protein: CSVEVPRTGDYEQYF

J gene: TRBJ2-4
clone size: .
V gene: TRBV19
CDR3 protein: CASSISRVADIQYF

J gene: TRBJ2-3
clone size: .
V gene: TRBV5-1
CDR3 protein: CASSPGTDTQYF

J gene: TRBJ1-2
clone size: .
V gene: TRBV4-3
CDR3 protein: CASSQDSGSLTGYTF

J gene: TRBJ2-1
clone size: .
V gene: TRBV4-2
CDR3 protein: CASSQEGTLAGVGYNEQFF

J gene: TRBJ2-1
clone size: .
V gene: TRBV19
CDR3 protein: CASKRESSYNEQFF

J gene: TRBJ2-2
clone size: .
V gene: TRBV5-1
CDR3 protein: CASSLPKGSGELFF

J gene: TRBJ1-1
clone size: .
V gene: TRBV5-1
CDR3 protein: CASSPTGVETEAFF

J gene: TRBJ2-3
clone size: .
V gene: TRBV5-4
CDR3 protein: CASGLAAGDTQYF

J gene: TRBJ2-3
clone size: .
V gene: TRBV28
CDR3 protein: CASSLFGTSGRYTDTQYF

J gene: TRBJ2-7
clone size: .
V gene: TRBV28
CDR3 protein: CASRPPGQVSYEQYF

J gene: TRBJ1-2
clone size: .
V gene: TRBV19
CDR3 protein: CASSIGSGARYYGYTF

J gene: TRBJ1-2
clone size: .
V gene: TRBV28
CDR3 protein: CASSFPRGGGTYGYTF

J gene: TRBJ1-2
clone size: .
V gene: TRBV28
CDR3 protein: CASRSDRGYYGYTF

J gene: TRBJ2-3
clone size: .
V gene: TRBV27
CDR3 protein: CASSFPASGGADTQYF

J gene: TRBJ2-7
clone size: .
V gene: TRBV5-1
CDR3 protein: CASRGSDYEQYF

J gene: TRBJ1-6
clone size: .
V gene: TRBV6-1
CDR3 protein: CASIARANSPLHF

J gene: TRBJ2-7
clone size: .
V gene: TRBV11-3
CDR3 protein: CASSPPGCCSYEQYF

J gene: TRBJ2-1
clone size: .
V gene: TRBV9
CDR3 protein: CASSVLGGGAYNEQFF

J gene: TRBJ1-1
clone size: .
V gene: TRBV4-2
CDR3 protein: CASSGRQGVDTEAFF

J gene: TRBJ2-7
clone size: .
V gene: TRBV19
CDR3 protein: CASCTQAGGEQYF

J gene: TRBJ1-6
clone size: .
V gene: TRBV28
CDR3 protein: CASRPQTGIWNSPLHF

J gene: TRBJ2-5
clone size: .
V gene: TRBV9
CDR3 protein: CASSVGDSISPGLGTKTQYF

J gene: TRBJ2-1
clone size: .
V gene: TRBV5-8
CDR3 protein: CASSLATSGTYNEQFF

J gene: TRBJ2-1
clone size: .
V gene: TRBV11-2
CDR3 protein: CASSLFGGSSYNEQFF

J gene: TRBJ2-5
clone size: .
V gene: TRBV4-1
CDR3 protein: CASSQTSSGRFETQYF

J gene: TRBJ2-1
clone size: .
V gene: TRBV7-2
CDR3 protein: CASSLSGSYNEQFF

J gene: TRBJ2-3
clone size: .
V gene: TRBV6-4
CDR3 protein: CASSTGSGSTDTQYF

J gene: TRBJ2-1
clone size: .
V gene: TRBV6-6
CDR3 protein: CASLLGVSYNEQFF

J gene: TRBJ1-5
clone size: .
V gene: TRBV2
CDR3 protein: CASTGSRSTQPQHF

J gene: TRBJ2-7
clone size: .
V gene: TRBV9
CDR3 protein: CASSSQGWQQYF

J gene: TRBJ1-1
clone size: few
V gene: TRBV7-9
CDR3 protein: CASSGGQGEGTEAFF

J gene: TRBJ2-3
clone size: .
V gene: TRBV6-1
CDR3 protein: CVTFRGVSTDTQYF

J gene: TRBJ1-2
clone size: .
V gene: TRBV5-4
CDR3 protein: CASSPGDRGAVQGYGYTF

J gene: TRBJ2-7
clone size: .
V gene: TRBV14
CDR3 protein: CASSRTSGSYEQYF

J gene: TRBJ2-7
clone size: .
V gene: TRBV29-1
CDR3 protein: CSVEVQAGQYF

J gene: TRBJ2-3
clone size: .
V gene: TRBV2
CDR3 protein: CASSYGSFTDTQYF

J gene: TRBJ1-1
clone size: .
V gene: TRBV7-9
CDR3 protein: CASSPQGETEAFF

J gene: TRBJ2-1
clone size: .
V gene: TRBV29-1
CDR3 protein: CSVGGTSLNEQFF

J gene: TRBJ2-1
clone size: once
V gene: TRBV5-6
CDR3 protein: CASRYTSSYNEQFF

J gene: TRBJ2-4
clone size: .
V gene: TRBV5-1
CDR3 protein: CASSLGHSSVAKNIQYF

J gene: TRBJ2-7
clone size: .
V gene: TRBV19
CDR3 protein: CASTGRDYEQYF

J gene: TRBJ2-1
clone size: .
V gene: TRBV5-4
CDR3 protein: CASSQQITSGRSQFF

J gene: TRBJ2-7
clone size: .
V gene: TRBV27
CDR3 protein: CASRSTSGSPDDEQYF

J gene: TRBJ2-7
clone size: .
V gene: TRBV11-2
CDR3 protein: CASSLGTGEYF

J gene: TRBJ2-7
clone size: .
V gene: TRBV7-2
CDR3 protein: CASSFPGNSYEQYF

J gene: TRBJ1-2
clone size: few
V gene: TRBV6-4
CDR3 protein: CASSQTGYYGYTF

J gene: TRBJ1-2
clone size: .
V gene: TRBV7-9
CDR3 protein: CASSSPQGYGYTF

J gene: TRBJ1-2
clone size: .
V gene: TRBV7-7
CDR3 protein: CASSLAETGGGGNYGYTF

J gene: TRBJ1-1
clone size: .
V gene: TRBV27
CDR3 protein: CASSLFFSGEAALEAFF

J gene: TRBJ2-7
clone size: .
V gene: TRBV28
CDR3 protein: CASSLPGQGSYEQYF

J gene: TRBJ2-2
clone size: .
V gene: TRBV6-4
CDR3 protein: CASSVEGTGQSGELFF

J gene: TRBJ1-1
clone size: .
V gene: TRBV7-8
CDR3 protein: CASSYLGRSEAFF

J gene: TRBJ2-7
clone size: .
V gene: TRBV7-6
CDR3 protein: CASSFGDRGLWEQYF